This T cell receptor beta chain emerged from a study of shared clonotypes between healthy human individuals. The length of the CDR3 is 15 residues. Per germline, CDR1 SQVTM and CDR2 ANQGSEA. V lost 5 bases and J lost 0, with 16 bases in between. TCRdb keeps only in-frame clones here, not all; method: immunoSEQ multiplex PCR. The data contain fewer than 1.6 million clones, approximately 98.5% of them singletons. The sample consisted of naive CD4+ T cells sorted from blood. Specified subset: CD45RA+ positively selected. The clonotype comes from a young man in good health. This chain joins TRBV29-1 and TRBJ1-2, with D maybe TRBD1 (5 bases). CDR3 sequence (DNA): TGCAGCGTTTCGGGATGGGACCCCTCTAACTATGGCTACACCTTC. It encodes CSVSGWDPSNYGYTF.